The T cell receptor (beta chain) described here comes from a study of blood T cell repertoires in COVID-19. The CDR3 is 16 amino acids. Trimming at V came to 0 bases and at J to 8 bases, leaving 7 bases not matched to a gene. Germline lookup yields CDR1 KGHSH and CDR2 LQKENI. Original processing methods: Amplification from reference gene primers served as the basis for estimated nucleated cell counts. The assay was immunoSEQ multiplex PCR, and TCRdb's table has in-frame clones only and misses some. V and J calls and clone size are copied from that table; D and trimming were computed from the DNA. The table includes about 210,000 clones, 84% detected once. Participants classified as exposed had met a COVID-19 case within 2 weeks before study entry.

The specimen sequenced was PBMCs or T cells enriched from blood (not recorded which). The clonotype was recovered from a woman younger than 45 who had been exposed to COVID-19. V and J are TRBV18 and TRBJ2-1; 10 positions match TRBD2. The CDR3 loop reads CASSPPSSGGGDEQFF. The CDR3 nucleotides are TGTGCCAGCTCACCACCGTCCAGCGGGGGGGGCGATGAGCAGTTCTTC.